This is a list of T cell receptor beta chains from one sample in a study of blood T cell repertoires in COVID-19. Libraries were prepared by immunoSEQ multiplex PCR; TCRdb keeps only in-frame clonotypes and omits some of them. The profile shows more than 35,000 clones, nearly 70% of them singletons. The specimen was peripheral blood. These receptors were taken from a man older than 75 with acute or convalescent COVID-19. Each CDR3 is given with its conserved first and last residue. The order of the fields is clone size, V gene, J gene, D gene, CDR3 DNA, CDR3 protein. A D gene is named only where the DNA matches it firmly. Expanded clones are given a class, and other clones once, few, many or no size at all.

clone_size: few; v_call: TRBV11-3; j_call: TRBJ2-1; d_call: NA; cdr3_nt: TGTGCCAGCAGCTCCCGACAGAACAATGAGCAGTTCTTC; cdr3_aa: CASSSRQNNEQFF
clone_size: NA; v_call: TRBV19; j_call: TRBJ1-1; d_call: TRBD1; cdr3_nt: TGTGCCAGTAGTACCGGACAGGGGACTGAAGCTTTCTTT; cdr3_aa: CASSTGQGTEAFF
clone_size: NA; v_call: TRBV10-1; j_call: TRBJ2-1; d_call: TRBD2; cdr3_nt: TGCGCCAGCAGCGGGACTAGCGGGATCAATGAGCAGTTCTTC; cdr3_aa: CASSGTSGINEQFF
clone_size: NA; v_call: TRBV12-5; j_call: TRBJ1-2; d_call: TRBD1; cdr3_nt: TGTGCTAGTGGTTTGCAAACGACAGGGGGCGCTTCCTATGGCTACACCTTC; cdr3_aa: CASGLQTTGGASYGYTF
clone_size: NA; v_call: TRBV28; j_call: TRBJ2-3; d_call: TRBD1; cdr3_nt: TGTGCCAGCAGCCCAGTAGGGACAGGGAACACAGATACGCAGTATTTT; cdr3_aa: CASSPVGTGNTDTQYF
clone_size: NA; v_call: TRBV4-1; j_call: TRBJ1-2; d_call: NA; cdr3_nt: TGCGCCAGCAGCCAAAGCGGGATTTCCCCCGCCAGTCCAGTAAACTATGGCTACACCTTC; cdr3_aa: CASSQSGISPASPVNYGYTF
clone_size: NA; v_call: TRBV19; j_call: TRBJ2-1; d_call: TRBD2; cdr3_nt: TGTGCCAGTAGTATTTCTCTAGCGGGCGGGGGTTACAATGAGCAGTTCTTC; cdr3_aa: CASSISLAGGGYNEQFF
clone_size: NA; v_call: TRBV24-1; j_call: TRBJ2-7; d_call: TRBD1; cdr3_nt: TGTGCCACCAGTGACGAGACAGGGACGGTATACGAGCAGTACTTC; cdr3_aa: CATSDETGTVYEQYF
clone_size: NA; v_call: TRBV13; j_call: TRBJ2-3; d_call: NA; cdr3_nt: TGTGCCAGCAGCGGAGTTTGGAGGGCTAGAGAGGCCACAGATACGCAGTATTTT; cdr3_aa: CASSGVWRAREATDTQYF
clone_size: NA; v_call: TRBV19; j_call: TRBJ2-5; d_call: NA; cdr3_nt: TGTGCCAGTAGTCGGAACGGCCCTAGGGGAGAGACCCAGTACTTC; cdr3_aa: CASSRNGPRGETQYF
clone_size: NA; v_call: TRBV28; j_call: TRBJ2-7; d_call: TRBD2; cdr3_nt: TGTGCCAGCAGTTCCCGCGGGAGGCCCACCTCCTACGAGCAGTACTTC; cdr3_aa: CASSSRGRPTSYEQYF